This TCR beta chain was sequenced in a study of T cell repertoires in cytomegalovirus infection. The CDR3 has 16 amino acids. From germline, CDR1 is SQVTM and CDR2 ANQGSEA. Trimming cost V 6 bases and J 1 base; bases outside gene matches: 12. One entry per CDR3 protein results from TCRdb running MiXCR on the reads. The sample holds around 170,000 distinct CDR3 sequences, 13% to 15% seen once. Input material: PBMCs. V usage is TRBV29-1 and J usage is TRBJ2-5, with 9 bases lining up with TRBD2. The clonotype comes from a human donor in good health (CMV status not recorded). Some clones in this sample may be carry-over from other donors' samples. The CDR3 DNA reads TGCAGCGTCGCCCACTCGGCGGGAGGGCCCCAAGAGACCCAGTACTTC. Residues: CSVAHSAGGPQETQYF.